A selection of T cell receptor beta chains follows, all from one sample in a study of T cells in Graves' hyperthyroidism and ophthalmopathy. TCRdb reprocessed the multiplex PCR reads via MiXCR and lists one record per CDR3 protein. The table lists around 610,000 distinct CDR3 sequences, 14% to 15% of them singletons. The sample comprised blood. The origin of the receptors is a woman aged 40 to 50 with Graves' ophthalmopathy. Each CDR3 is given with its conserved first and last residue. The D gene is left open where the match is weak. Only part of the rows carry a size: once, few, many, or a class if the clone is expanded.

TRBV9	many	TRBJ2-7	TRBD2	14	TGTGCCAGCAGCCCCCCGACTAGCACGGCCGAGCAGTACTTC	CASSPPTSTAEQYF
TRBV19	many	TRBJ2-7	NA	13	TGTGCCAGTAGCACTAGTTTAGCCGCCGAGCAGTACTTC	CASSTSLAAEQYF
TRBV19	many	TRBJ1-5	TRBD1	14	TGTGCCAGTAGCGACAGGGGTGGCAATCAGCCCCAGCATTTT	CASSDRGGNQPQHF
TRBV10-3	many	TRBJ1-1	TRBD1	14	TGTGCCATCAGTGACTCACAGGGGTACACTGAAGCTTTCTTT	CAISDSQGYTEAFF
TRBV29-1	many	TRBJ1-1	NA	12	TGCAGGGCCAATGGAGTGAACACTGAAGCTTTCTTT	CRANGVNTEAFF
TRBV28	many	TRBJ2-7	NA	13	TGTGCCAGCAGAGGATTGATGCCCTACGAGCAGTACTTC	CASRGLMPYEQYF
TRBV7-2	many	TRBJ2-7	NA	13	TGTGCCAGCAGCTTTATCGGGACCTACGAGCAGTACTTC	CASSFIGTYEQYF
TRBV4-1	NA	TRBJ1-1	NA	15	TGCGCCAGCAGCCAAAAGGAGGGGGTGAACACTGAAGCTTTCTTT	CASSQKEGVNTEAFF
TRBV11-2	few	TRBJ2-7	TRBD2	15	TGTGCCAGCAGCTTAGATCGAGCGGGGGGTGGCGAGCAGTACTTC	CASSLDRAGGGEQYF
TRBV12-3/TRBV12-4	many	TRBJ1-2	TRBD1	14	TGTGCCAGCAACGGACAGGGGGCGCGCTATGGCTACACCTTC	CASNGQGARYGYTF
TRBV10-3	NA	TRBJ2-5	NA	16	TGTGCCATCAGTGAGTCGGGACGGGGAGGCCAAGAGACCCAGTACTTC	CAISESGRGGQETQYF
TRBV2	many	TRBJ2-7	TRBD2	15	TGTGCCAGCTCGCTATTTAGCGGGACCACCTACGAGCAGTACTTC	CASSLFSGTTYEQYF
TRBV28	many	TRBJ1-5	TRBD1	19	TGTGCCAGCAGCTGGGGGACAGAGCTCCCTGTTTATAGCAATCAGCCCCAGCATTTT	CASSWGTELPVYSNQPQHF
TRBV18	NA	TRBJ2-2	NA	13	TGTGCCAGCTCACCACGGGACTCCGGGGAGCTGTTTTTT	CASSPRDSGELFF
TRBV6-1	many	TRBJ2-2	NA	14	TGTGCCAGCAGTGAAGCGCAGAACACCGGGGAGCTGTTTTTT	CASSEAQNTGELFF
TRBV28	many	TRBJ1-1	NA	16	TGTGCCAGCAGCTCCCCCCGACAACACATGAACACTGAAGCTTTCTTT	CASSSPRQHMNTEAFF
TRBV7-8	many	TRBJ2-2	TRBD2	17	TGTGCCAGCAGCTTAAGGACTAGCGGGACGAACACCGGGGAGCTGTTTTTT	CASSLRTSGTNTGELFF
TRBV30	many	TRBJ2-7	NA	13	TGTGCCTGGAGCAATGACATCTTCTACGAGCAGTACTTC	CAWSNDIFYEQYF
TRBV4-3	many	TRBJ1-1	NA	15	TGCGCCAGCAGCCAAGAGGCGGACATGAACACTGAAGCTTTCTTT	CASSQEADMNTEAFF
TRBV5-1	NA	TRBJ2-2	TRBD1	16	TGCGCCAGCAGCTTTCAAGGGGGCTTGAACACCGGGGAGCTGTTTTTT	CASSFQGGLNTGELFF
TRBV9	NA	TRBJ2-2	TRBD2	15	TGTGCCAGCAGCCCCCCAGCGGGAAACACCGGGGAGCTGTTTTTT	CASSPPAGNTGELFF
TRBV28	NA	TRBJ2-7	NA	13	TGTGCCAGCCAGGGGAGCCGGGCCTACGAGCAGTACTTC	CASQGSRAYEQYF
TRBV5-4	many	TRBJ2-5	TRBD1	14	TGTGCCAGCAGCTTGGACGGGACAGAAGAGACCCAGTACTTC	CASSLDGTEETQYF
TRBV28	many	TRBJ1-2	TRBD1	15	TGTGCCAGCAGTTCTGAACCGGGACAGCATTATGGCTACACCTTC	CASSSEPGQHYGYTF
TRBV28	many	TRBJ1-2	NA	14	TGTGCCAGCAGAACCTCGACGGGTAACTATGGCTACACCTTC	CASRTSTGNYGYTF
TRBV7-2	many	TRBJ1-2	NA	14	TGTGCCAGTAACGCACCTCAATCATTAGATGGCTACACCTTC	CASNAPQSLDGYTF
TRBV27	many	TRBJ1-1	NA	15	TGTGCCAGCAGTTTATTCGGCAGCCTGAACACTGAAGCTTTCTTT	CASSLFGSLNTEAFF
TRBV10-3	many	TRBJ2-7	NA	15	TGTGCCATCAGTGAGCAAAGGGGTCCCCCCCTCGAGCAGTACTTC	CAISEQRGPPLEQYF
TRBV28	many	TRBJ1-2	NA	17	TGTGCCAGCAGTTTACCCCCCTTACAAGGCCCGAACTATGGCTACACCTTC	CASSLPPLQGPNYGYTF
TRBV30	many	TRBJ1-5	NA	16	TGTGCCTGGACCCGGGCAGGCTATCCCTTCGGTCAGCCCCAGCATTTT	CAWTRAGYPFGQPQHF
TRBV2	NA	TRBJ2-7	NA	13	TGTGCCACATCACAGGGCTCGCGGGACGAGCAGTACTTC	CATSQGSRDEQYF
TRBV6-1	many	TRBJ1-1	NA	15	TGTGCCAGCAGTGAAGCCGGGGCGCCCGTGATTGAAGCTTTCTTT	CASSEAGAPVIEAFF
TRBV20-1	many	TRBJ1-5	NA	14	TGCAGTGCTAGTCAGGGACGCATTAATCAGCCCCAGCATTTT	CSASQGRINQPQHF
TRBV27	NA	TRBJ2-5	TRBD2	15	TGTGCCAGCAGTCATCGGACTAGCGGGAGAGAGACCCAGTACTTC	CASSHRTSGRETQYF
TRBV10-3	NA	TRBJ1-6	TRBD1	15	TGTGCGATACGGGACTCGGACAGGGGAAATTCACCCCTCCACTTT	CAIRDSDRGNSPLHF
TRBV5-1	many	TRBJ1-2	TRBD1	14	TGCGCCAGCAGCTTGGGACAGGGTGAGAGTGGCTACACCTTC	CASSLGQGESGYTF
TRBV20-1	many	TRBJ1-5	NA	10	TGCAGTGCTAACGGAGAGCCCCAGCATTTT	CSANGEPQHF
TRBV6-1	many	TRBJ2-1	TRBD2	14	TGTGCCAGCAAGACTAGCGGGAGTGGCGATGAGCAGTTCTTC	CASKTSGSGDEQFF
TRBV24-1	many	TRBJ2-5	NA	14	TGTGCCACCAGTGACCTCGGGGCTCAAGAGACCCAGTACTTC	CATSDLGAQETQYF
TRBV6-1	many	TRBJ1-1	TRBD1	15	TGTGCCAGCAGTGAGCAGACAGGGAGGAGCACTGAAGCTTTCTTT	CASSEQTGRSTEAFF
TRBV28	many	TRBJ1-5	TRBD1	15	TGTGCCAGCAGGTGGACAGGGGGCTCCGATCAGCCCCAGCATTTT	CASRWTGGSDQPQHF
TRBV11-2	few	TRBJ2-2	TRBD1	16	TGTGCCAGCAGCCCGCGACAGGGTCGAGGAACCGGGGAGCTGTTTTTT	CASSPRQGRGTGELFF